This T cell receptor beta chain was sequenced during a study of memory CD4+ T cells and cytomegalovirus serostatus. Study at large: Healthy Belgian adult donors included about 10 CMV-positive and some 24 CMV-negative people.

The sort gate was single viable CD3+CD4+CD8-CD45RO+ cells for memory CD4+ T cells. Here immunoSEQ multiplex PCR was the method, and the copy in TCRdb shows in-frame clones only, minus some. The table lists approximately 74,000 clones, 76% of them singletons, with approximately 4.5% in the top ten. Sequencing input: memory CD4+ T cells from blood. This TCR was recovered from an adult in good health and CMV-seropositive.

The CDR3 protein is CASSPTGTTHEQYF. The CDR3 DNA reads as TGTGCCAGCTCTCCGACAGGGACTACCCACGAGCAGTACTTC. The V call is TRBV18, the J call TRBJ2-7; D may be TRBD1 or TRBD2 (7 bases each). The CDR3 is 14 residues long. CDR1 is KGHSH and CDR2 is LQKENI in the germline V gene. The V end was cut by 6 bases, the J end by 5 bases, with 17 bases between.